Following are 12 T cell receptor beta chains from one sample sequenced in a study of somatic mutations in cytotoxic T cells in rheumatoid arthritis. Libraries were prepared by immunoSEQ multiplex PCR; TCRdb keeps only in-frame clonotypes and omits some of them. The data show roughly 3,500 clones, around 80% seen once. The sample consisted of CD8+ T cells sorted from blood. These receptors were obtained from a woman in her fifties or sixties with rheumatoid arthritis.

This chain uses TRBV5-6 with TRBJ2-1, with TRBD1 matching 7 bases. This CDR3 comprises 14 residues. The V and J ends lost 1 base and 8 bases, in that order; junction bases with no gene match: 6. Germline CDR1 is SGHDT and CDR2 is YYEEEE. The chain's CDR3 is CASSLTPGGHEQFF. The CDR3 DNA reads TGTGCCAGCAGCTTGACTCCAGGGGGACATGAGCAGTTCTTC.

V gene TRBV15 combines with J gene TRBJ1-5; maybe TRBD1 (6 bases). CDR1 and CDR2 from the germline V gene are LNHNV and YYDKDF (reference sequence). V was cut by 5 bases and J by 2 bases, with 10 bases left in between. The CDR3 length is 14 residues. CDR3 nucleotides: TGTGCCACCAGCGAACGGACAGGCAATCAGCCCCAGCATTTT. The encoded protein is CATSERTGNQPQHF.

The chain couples TRBV29-1 to TRBJ2-1, with D uncertain. Per the germline V gene, CDR1 is SQVTM and CDR2 is ANQGSEA. Trimming removed 6 bases from V and 4 bases from J, with 10 bases in between. The CDR3 runs 12 residues. CDR3 in DNA: TGCAGCGTCCCCCCTAGGTACAATGAGCAGTTCTTC. Protein: CSVPPRYNEQFF.

The chain uses TRBV5-8 and TRBJ2-7; a weak D match, TRBD1 (6 bases). V was shortened by 4 bases and J by 0 bases, with 14 bases between the two germline ends. There are 15 residues in the CDR3. Germline values: CDR1 SGHTS, CDR2 YDEGEE. The CDR3: CASSLWTDASYEQYF. CDR3 nucleotide sequence: TGTGCCAGCAGCCTCTGGACAGACGCCTCCTACGAGCAGTACTTC.

V usage is TRBV9 and J usage is TRBJ2-2; TRBD2 matches at 12 bases. Germline CDR1 reads SGDLS; CDR2 reads YYNGEE. The CDR3 consists of 18 residues. Trimming at V came to 10 bases and at J to 8 bases, leaving 21 bases not matched to a gene. DNA of the CDR3: TGTGCCGGGGCGGGGTCTAGCGGGAGGGAGAGCTGCAAGGGGGAGCTGTTTTTT. It encodes CAGAGSSGRESCKGELFF.

The J gene is TRBJ2-7, the V gene TRBV27; 7 bases match TRBD1. The CDR3 has 15 residues. With V trimmed by 5 bases and J by 4 bases, 11 bases remained unmatched. Germline CDR1 MNHEY, CDR2 SMNVEV (reference sequence). Here the CDR3 reads CASSETRDRNYEQYF. CDR3 nucleotide sequence: TGTGCCAGCAGTGAAACCCGGGACAGAAATTACGAGCAGTACTTC.

J is TRBJ2-3 and V is TRBV7-6; D perhaps matches TRBD2 (5 bases). The V and J ends lost 1 base and 6 bases respectively, with 17 bases between them. The CDR3 runs 16 residues. Germline CDR1 reads SGHVS; CDR2 reads FNYEAQ. The CDR3 loop reads CASSLVEAGAGDTQYF. The CDR3 nucleotides read TGTGCCAGCAGCTTAGTGGAGGCGGGTGCCGGGGATACGCAGTATTTT.

To note about this clone: The same CDR3 arises from other DNA sequences in this sample as well. The chain carries TRBV6-1 and TRBJ2-7, with a tentative D call TRBD1 (5 bases). Looked up from germline, CDR1 is MNHNS and CDR2 is SASEGT. CDR3 length: 16 amino acids. V lost 0 bases and J lost 0, with 12 bases in between. The CDR3 coding sequence is TGTGCCAGCAGTGAAGCGCTGGGGCCAAGCTCCTACGAGCAGTACTTC. This codes for CASSEALGPSSYEQYF.

This rearrangement joins TRBV28 to TRBJ2-1, with a weak D call TRBD2 (6 bases). Germline CDR1 is MDHEN and CDR2 is SYDVKM. Trimming took 1 base from V and 4 from J, leaving 14 bases between them. The CDR3 length is 16 residues. The CDR3 here is CASSLYSASVYNEQFF. For the CDR3, the DNA is TGTGCCAGCAGTTTATATTCGGCTAGCGTTTACAATGAGCAGTTCTTC.

DNA of the CDR3: TGTGCCAGCAGCTTTGACAGCGTCGCTAACTATGGCTACACCTTC. This gives the protein CASSFDSVANYGYTF. The chain combines TRBV7-9 with TRBJ1-2, with a weak D call TRBD1 (5 bases). CDR3 size: 15 residues. V dropped 3 bases and J dropped 0 bases, with 11 bases sitting between them. Germline lookup yields CDR1 SEHNR and CDR2 FQNEAQ (reference sequence).

V and J are TRBV7-9 and TRBJ1-2, with a possible D match to TRBD1 (6 bases). Germline values: CDR1 SEHNR, CDR2 FQNEAQ (reference sequence). The CDR3 runs to 17 residues. The V and J ends lost 0 bases and 1 base respectively, with 15 bases between them. CDR3: CASSLALGAEDNYGYTF. The CDR3 bases are TGTGCCAGCAGCTTAGCTCTGGGGGCGGAAGATAACTATGGCTACACCTTC.

The chain joins TRBV5-1 to TRBJ2-4, with 10 bases lining up with TRBD1. The germline gives CDR1 SGHRS, CDR2 YFSETQ. The CDR3 contains 14 residues. The V gene end was trimmed by 2 bases and the J gene end by 6 bases; junction bases not matched to a gene: 2. The CDR3 DNA follows: TGCGCCAGCAGCTTAGGACAGGGGGGAAACATTCAGTACTTC. The encoded protein is CASSLGQGGNIQYF.